The 30 T cell receptor beta chains given below trace back to one sample, sequenced in a study of blood T cell repertoires in COVID-19. Sequencing used immunoSEQ multiplex PCR; TCRdb keeps in-frame clones, though not all of them. The sample lists 95,000 to 150,000 clones, 71% occurring once. Sequencing was performed on peripheral blood. All receptors derive from a human donor with acute or convalescent COVID-19. The donor label of this sample is uncertain.

The CDR3 protein is CASSQSGTDTQYF. CDR3 bases: TGTGCCAGCAGCCAGAGCGGCACAGATACGCAGTATTTT. The chain recombines TRBV5-4 with TRBJ2-3; the D is unclear. Germline CDR1 is SGHNT and CDR2 is YYREEE (reference sequence). This CDR3 is built from 13 residues. The V end was cut by 4 bases, the J end by 1 base, with 7 bases between.

This sequence joins TRBV5-1 and TRBJ1-1; the D is unclear. The CDR3 has 14 residues. Germline-derived CDR1 and CDR2 are SGHRS and YFSETQ. V was clipped by 2 bases and J by 0 bases, with 8 bases between them. CDR3 residues: CASSLSGMNTEAFF. The CDR3 nucleotides are TGCGCCAGCAGCTTAAGCGGGATGAACACTGAAGCTTTCTTT.

This chain links TRBV6-5 with TRBJ2-3, with 10 bases identical to TRBD2. Germline V gene data show CDR1 as MNHEY and CDR2 as SVGAGI. This CDR3 has 15 amino acids. The V segment lost 6 bases and the J segment 3 bases; nucleotides outside the gene matches: 6. This CDR3 is CASRQLAGPTDTQYF. CDR3 DNA sequence: TGTGCCAGCAGACAACTAGCGGGACCGACAGATACGCAGTATTTT.

The chain joins TRBV11-2 to TRBJ1-4; D is unresolved. CDR3 size: 14 residues. Germline CDR1 is SGHAT and CDR2 is FQNNGV. Trimming took off 3 bases at V and 4 bases at J, with 9 bases between the two ends. CDR3 sequence reads: CASSFQPGNEKLFF. The CDR3 bases are TGTGCCAGCAGCTTCCAACCCGGTAATGAAAAACTGTTTTTT. The whole variable domain, filled in from reference TRBV11-2 and TRBJ1-4, reads EAGVAQSPRYKIIEKRQSVAFWCNPISGHATLYWYQQILGQGPKLLIQFQNNGVVDDSQLPKDRFSAERLKGVDSTLKIQPAKLEDSAVYLCASSFQPGNEKLFFGSGTQLSVL.

This rearrangement joins TRBV6-5 to TRBJ2-7; 10 nucleotides match TRBD1. Germline-derived CDR1 and CDR2 are MNHEY and SVGAGI. This CDR3 region has 13 residues. Trimming at V came to 6 bases and at J to 4 bases, leaving 3 bases not matched to a gene. CDR3 coding DNA: TGTGCCAGCAGCCGGGACAGGGGTTACGAGCAGTACGTC. Translating it yields CASSRDRGYEQYV.

This chain joins TRBV2 and TRBJ1-3; D possibly corresponds to TRBD1 (5 bases). Per germline, CDR1 SNHLY and CDR2 FYNNEI. This CDR3 contains 15 residues. Between the trimmed V and J ends, which lost 2 bases and 2 bases, there was a span of 10 bases. Written as DNA, the CDR3 is TGTGCCAGCAGTGAAAGGGGAGGGACTGGAAACACCATATATTTT. It yields the protein CASSERGGTGNTIYF. Supplemented by reference TRBV2 and TRBJ1-3, the full variable domain reads EPEVTQTPSHQVTQMGQEVILRCVPISNHLYFYWYRQILGQKVEFLVSFYNNEISEKSEIFDDQFSVERPDGSNFTLKIRSTKLEDSAMYFCASSERGGTGNTIYFGEGSWLTVV.

This clone was counted only a few times. The rearrangement joins TRBV6-2 or TRBV6-3 to TRBJ2-5, with 12 bases aligning to TRBD2. After removal of 5 bases from V and 2 bases from J, the junction contained 12 bases not matched to a gene. The CDR3 runs to 18 residues. CDR1 MNHEY and CDR2 SVGEGT come from the germline V gene. The CDR3 DNA reads as TGTGCCAGCAGTCACATAATGCTAGCGGGGGGGCGGCAAGAGACCCAGTACTTC. This translates into CASSHIMLAGGRQETQYF.

The rearrangement uses TRBV2 and TRBJ2-7; D gene unclear. Germline V CDR1 and CDR2: SNHLY, FYNNEI. The CDR3 totals 12 residues. V was shortened by 5 bases and J by 6 bases, with 11 bases between the two germline ends. CDR3 sequence reads: CASSLGSGEQYF. The CDR3 bases are TGTGCCAGCAGTCTAGGTTCGGGCGAGCAGTACTTC.

The chain employs TRBV6-5 and TRBJ1-3, with D hard to call. Germline CDR1 reads MNHEY; CDR2 reads SVGAGI. The CDR3 length is 14 residues. V lost 8 bases and J 0 bases, leaving 11 bases between the germline ends. For the CDR3, the DNA is TGTGCCAGCCGGAGGGTTTCCTCTGGAAACACCATATATTTT. It yields the protein CASRRVSSGNTIYF.

The chain employs TRBV7-2 and TRBJ1-2; 8 bases are a match to TRBD1. V was pared by 2 bases and J by 8 bases, with 4 bases of the junction left unmatched. The CDR3 runs to 13 residues. Germline-derived CDR1 and CDR2 are SGHTA and FQGNSA. The CDR3 is CASSLQGARGYTF. The DNA of the CDR3 is TGTGCCAGCAGCTTACAGGGGGCGAGAGGCTACACCTTC.

In DNA, the CDR3 is TGTGCCAGCAGCTTAGGTCCCCAGGCAAGCACAGATACGCAGTATTTT. Protein sequence: CASSLGPQASTDTQYF. The rearrangement links TRBV11-3 to TRBJ2-3, with unresolved D. The CDR3 runs to 16 residues. CDR1 SGHNT and CDR2 YENEEA come from the germline V gene. V was cut by 1 base and J by 0 bases, with 11 bases left in between.

This clone is labeled as medium-sized (0.01 to 0.1%). The CDR3 DNA follows: TGTGCCAGCAAGCAACTAGCGGGGGGGTCCACCGGGGAGCTGTTTTTT. Translating gives CASKQLAGGSTGELFF. The V and J genes are TRBV2 and TRBJ2-2; TRBD2 agrees at 13 bases. The ends lost 7 bases at V and 4 bases at J; junction bases unmatched: 6. Germline lookup yields CDR1 SNHLY and CDR2 FYNNEI. The CDR3 is 16 residues long.

This clone was seen a single time. This chain links TRBV5-1 with TRBJ2-1; 7 bases fit TRBD1. J lost 3 bases, V lost 0 bases, and 3 bases had no gene match. This CDR3 has 15 amino acids. In germline, CDR1 is SGHRS, CDR2 YFSETQ. In DNA form, the CDR3 reads TGCGCCAGCAGCTTGGCGACAGGGTACTACAATGAGCAGTTCTTC. Residues: CASSLATGYYNEQFF.

This chain links TRBV29-1 with TRBJ1-1; TRBD1 matches at 8 bases. Germline V gene lookup returns CDR1 SQVTM and CDR2 ANQGSEA. This CDR3 region has 14 residues. CDR3 protein: CSVAKTGVNTEAFF. The CDR3 DNA sequence: TGCAGTGTGGCAAAGACAGGGGTCAACACTGAAGCTTTCTTT. Full variable domain (remainder filled in from reference TRBV29-1 and TRBJ1-1): SAVISQKPSRDICQRGTSLTIQCQVDSQVTMMFWYRQQPGQSLTLIATANQGSEATYESGFVIDKFPISRPNLTFSTLTVSNMSPEDSSIYLCSVAKTGVNTEAFFGQGTRLTVV.

The rearrangement joins TRBV28 to TRBJ2-1, with D maybe TRBD2 (6 bases). CDR3 length: 15 amino acids. The germline V and J ends were trimmed by 7 bases and 3 bases, with 16 bases remaining between them. Germline-derived CDR1 and CDR2 are MDHEN and SYDVKM. DNA for the CDR3: TGTGCCAGCATCCCAGGTGGGGGAGGCTACAATGAGCAGTTCTTC. This codes for CASIPGGGGYNEQFF.

The V gene is TRBV23-1, the J gene TRBJ1-5; TRBD1 might be the D (5 bases). TRBV23-1 is an ORF; its function is uncertain. There are 15 residues in the CDR3. V lost 6 bases to trimming and J lost 5 bases, with 17 bases between them. CDR3 protein: CASSRTRTRHQPQHF. DNA of the CDR3: TGCGCCAGCAGCCGGACCCGGACAAGACATCAGCCCCAGCATTTT.

The chain has TRBV12-3 or TRBV12-4 and TRBJ2-5; D might be TRBD1 (6 bases). The length of the CDR3 is 13 residues. V was pared by 5 bases and J by 1 base, with 8 bases between. CDR3 coding DNA: TGTGCCAGCAGTGGGACAACCCAAGAGACCCAGTACTTC. Translation gives CASSGTTQETQYF.

V usage is TRBV5-1 and J usage is TRBJ1-2, with D perhaps TRBD1 (6 bases). CDR3 length: 12 residues. CDR1 and CDR2 from the germline V gene are SGHRS and YFSETQ. Trimming removed 2 bases from V and 4 bases from J, with 6 bases in between. The chain's CDR3 is CASSLQGYGYTF. DNA for the CDR3: TGCGCCAGCAGCTTACAGGGCTATGGCTACACCTTC.

The DNA of the CDR3 is TGCGCCAGCAGCCTGAGGACAGACTTCACAGATACGCAGTATTTT. It translates to CASSLRTDFTDTQYF. The chain uses TRBV4-1 and TRBJ2-3; D is perhaps TRBD1 (6 bases). The V gene's germline CDR1 is MGHRA and CDR2 YSYEKL. The CDR3 is 15 amino acids. V was clipped by 4 bases and J by 2 bases, with 13 bases between them.

The chain links TRBV9 to TRBJ2-7; 8 positions match TRBD1. V gave up 3 bases and J gave up 3 bases; unmatched junction bases: 2. This CDR3 spans 13 amino acids. Germline V CDR1 and CDR2: SGDLS, YYNGEE. CDR3: CASSDTGGYEQYF. Written as DNA, the CDR3 is TGTGCCAGCAGCGACACAGGGGGCTACGAGCAGTACTTC. Supplemented by reference TRBV9 and TRBJ2-7, the full variable domain reads DSGVTQTPKHLITATGQRVTLRCSPRSGDLSVYWYQQSLDQGLQFLIQYYNGEERAKGNILERFSAQQFPDLHSELNLSSLELGDSALYFCASSDTGGYEQYFGPGTRLTVT.

This sequence joins TRBV11-3 and TRBJ2-1; 8 bases map to TRBD1. The germline gives CDR1 SGHNT, CDR2 YENEEA. The CDR3 runs to 15 residues. The V gene end was trimmed by 5 bases and the J gene end by 4 bases; junction bases not matched to a gene: 7. CDR3 sequence reads: CASSIQGDLYNEQFF. CDR3 bases: TGTGCCAGCAGCATACAGGGGGATCTGTACAATGAGCAGTTCTTC.

This clone was detected ten times or more. The gene calls are TRBV3-1 (or the pseudogene TRBV3-2) and TRBJ2-3, with D possibly TRBD2 on 6 matching bases. Trimming pared 1 base from V and 8 bases from J, leaving 22 bases between. This CDR3 is built from 17 residues. Germline V gene data show CDR1 as LGHDT and CDR2 as YNNKEL (reference sequence). Here the CDR3 DNA reads TGTGCCAGCAGCCAAGGTTTGAAGAACGGGGGAGGTGGTACGCAGTATTTT. Translated, it gives CASSQGLKNGGGGTQYF.

This clone came up a few times. The chain joins TRBV5-8 to TRBJ1-2; a possible D gene is TRBD1 (6 bases). Trimming took off 4 bases at V and 0 bases at J, with 16 bases between the two ends. The CDR3 loop spans 16 amino acids. Germline CDR1 reads SGHTS; CDR2 reads YDEGEE. The CDR3 nucleotides read TGTGCCAGCAGCCCCTGGGGCAGGGGATCTAACTATGGCTACACCTTC. Translation gives CASSPWGRGSNYGYTF.

The CDR3 region has the DNA TGCGCCAGCAGCTTGGTGCCGGGACAGGGGGGATCTGGGGCCAACGTCCTGACTTTC. Protein sequence: CASSLVPGQGGSGANVLTF. The chain links TRBV5-1 to TRBJ2-6; TRBD1 matches 11 bases. The CDR3 covers 19 residues. Germline assignment: CDR1 SGHRS and CDR2 YFSETQ. The trim removed 0 bases at V and 1 base at J, leaving 6 bases unmatched.

In DNA form, the CDR3 reads TGTGCCAGCAGCCTAAAGGTGGACAGCCGCGAGCAGTACGTC. Translation gives CASSLKVDSREQYV. The chain joins TRBV5-6 to TRBJ2-7, with TRBD1 as a possible D gene (6 bases). Germline V gives CDR1 SGHDT, CDR2 YYEEEE. Deletions cut 4 bases from V and 6 bases from J, with 17 bases between. The CDR3 consists of 14 residues.

This clone has ten or more counts. The chain has TRBV5-1 and TRBJ2-7; D perhaps matches TRBD1 (6 bases). Germline loops: CDR1 SGHRS, CDR2 YFSETQ. This CDR3 spans 16 amino acids. Between the trimmed V and J ends, which lost 4 bases and 4 bases, there was a span of 21 bases. The CDR3 here is CASSRVRDTVTYEQYV. The CDR3 nucleotides are TGCGCCAGCAGCAGGGTCCGGGACACCGTAACTTACGAGCAGTACGTC.

The chain links TRBV19 to TRBJ1-5; TRBD1 might be the D (5 bases). V was pared by 9 bases and J by 2 bases, with 17 bases between. The CDR3 loop spans 15 amino acids. CDR1 and CDR2 from the germline V gene are LNHDA and SQIVND (reference sequence). CDR3 sequence: CASSDQGGGNQPQHF. CDR3 sequence (DNA): TGTGCCAGCTCAGATCAGGGAGGGGGCAATCAGCCCCAGCATTTT. Complete variable domain (other parts from reference TRBV19 and TRBJ1-5): DGGITQSPKYLFRKEGQNVTLSCEQNLNHDAMYWYRQDPGQGLRLIYYSQIVNDFQKGDIAEGYSVSREKKESFPLTVTSAQKNPTAFYLCASSDQGGGNQPQHFGDGTRLSIL.

The CDR3 loop reads CASRGQGTTEAFF. The CDR3 coding sequence is TGCGCCAGCAGAGGGCAGGGTACCACTGAAGCTTTCTTT. The chain carries TRBV5-1 and TRBJ1-1; perhaps TRBD1 as D (5 bases). The CDR3 loop spans 13 amino acids. Germline V gene lookup returns CDR1 SGHRS and CDR2 YFSETQ. The V end lost 5 bases, the J end lost 4 bases, and 12 bases lay between the germline ends.

The V gene is TRBV2, the J gene TRBJ2-5, with D maybe TRBD1 (5 bases). Trimming removed 11 bases from V and 0 bases from J, with 13 bases in between. Germline-derived CDR1 and CDR2 are SNHLY and FYNNEI. This CDR3 is built from 13 residues. CDR3 bases: TGTGCCGGAAAGGGGCTATACCAAGAGACCCAGTACTTC. Translation gives CAGKGLYQETQYF.

The V call is TRBV2, the J call TRBJ2-7; TRBD1 is a possible D gene (6 bases). Germline assignment: CDR1 SNHLY and CDR2 FYNNEI. The V gene lost 0 bases and the J gene lost 12 bases, with 21 bases spanning the gap. This CDR3 spans 15 amino acids. The CDR3 protein is CASSEAFQGTIRGYF. Written as DNA, the CDR3 is TGTGCCAGCAGTGAAGCCTTTCAGGGGACCATCCGTGGGTACTTC.